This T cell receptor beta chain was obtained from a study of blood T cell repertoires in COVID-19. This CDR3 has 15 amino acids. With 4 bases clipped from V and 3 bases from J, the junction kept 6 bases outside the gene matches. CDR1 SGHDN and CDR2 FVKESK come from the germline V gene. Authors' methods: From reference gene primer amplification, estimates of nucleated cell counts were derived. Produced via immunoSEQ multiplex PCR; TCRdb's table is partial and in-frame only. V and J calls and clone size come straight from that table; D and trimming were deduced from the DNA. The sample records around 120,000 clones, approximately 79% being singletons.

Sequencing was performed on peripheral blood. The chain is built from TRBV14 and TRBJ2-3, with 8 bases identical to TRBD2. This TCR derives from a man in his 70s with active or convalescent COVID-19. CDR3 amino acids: CASSRLGGETDTQYF. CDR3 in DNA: TGTGCCAGCAGCCGCCTCGGGGGGGAGACAGATACGCAGTATTTT.